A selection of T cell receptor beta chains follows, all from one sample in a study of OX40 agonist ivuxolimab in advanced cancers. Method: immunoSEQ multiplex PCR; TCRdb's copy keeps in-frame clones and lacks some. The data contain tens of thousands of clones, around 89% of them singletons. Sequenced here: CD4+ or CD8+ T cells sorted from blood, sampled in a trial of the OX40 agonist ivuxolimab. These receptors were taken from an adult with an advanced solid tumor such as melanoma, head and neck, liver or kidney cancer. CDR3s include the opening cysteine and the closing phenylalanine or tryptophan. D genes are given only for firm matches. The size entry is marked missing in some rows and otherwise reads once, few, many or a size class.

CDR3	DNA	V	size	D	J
CASKGGHYSNQPQHF	TGTGCCAGTAAGGGCGGACACTATAGCAATCAGCCCCAGCATTTT	TRBV19	-	-	TRBJ1-5
CASSLIPTSNEQFF	TGTGCCAGCAGCTTAATTCCCACCTCCAATGAGCAGTTCTTC	TRBV7-3	-	-	TRBJ2-1
CASSPPQLGTEQYF	TGTGCCAGCTCACCACCTCAACTAGGTACCGAGCAGTACTTC	TRBV18	-	-	TRBJ2-7
CASSRYQETQYF	TGCGCCAGCAGCCGGTACCAAGAGACCCAGTACTTC	TRBV5-1	-	-	TRBJ2-5
CASSEARARGNEQYF	TGTGCCAGCAGTGAAGCGCGGGCTCGAGGGAACGAGCAGTACTTC	TRBV2	-	-	TRBJ2-7
CASSLGPSSYEQYF	TGTGCCAGCAGCTTAGGACCGAGCTCCTACGAGCAGTACTTC	TRBV7-2	-	-	TRBJ2-7
CASSLFQGVGGEAFF	TGTGCCAGCAGTTTATTCCAGGGTGTGGGAGGTGAAGCTTTCTTT	TRBV27	-	-	TRBJ1-1
CASSLDSVAGYEQYF	TGTGCCAGCAGCTTAGATTCGGTAGCGGGCTACGAGCAGTACTTC	TRBV11-2	once	TRBD2	TRBJ2-7
CASSINSQGGTQYF	TGTGCCAGCAGCATTAATAGTCAGGGAGGGACCCAGTACTTC	TRBV6-5	-	-	TRBJ2-5
CASSLQFPDSREKLFF	TGCGCCAGCAGCCTACAATTTCCGGATTCGCGGGAAAAACTGTTTTTT	TRBV4-1	-	-	TRBJ1-4
CASSIGRGDTQYF	TGTGCCAGTAGTATAGGGAGGGGGGACACCCAGTACTTC	TRBV19	-	-	TRBJ2-5
CASSLQGAVRNQPQHF	TGTGCCAGCAGTTTACAGGGGGCCGTCCGAAATCAGCCCCAGCATTTT	TRBV27	-	TRBD1	TRBJ1-5